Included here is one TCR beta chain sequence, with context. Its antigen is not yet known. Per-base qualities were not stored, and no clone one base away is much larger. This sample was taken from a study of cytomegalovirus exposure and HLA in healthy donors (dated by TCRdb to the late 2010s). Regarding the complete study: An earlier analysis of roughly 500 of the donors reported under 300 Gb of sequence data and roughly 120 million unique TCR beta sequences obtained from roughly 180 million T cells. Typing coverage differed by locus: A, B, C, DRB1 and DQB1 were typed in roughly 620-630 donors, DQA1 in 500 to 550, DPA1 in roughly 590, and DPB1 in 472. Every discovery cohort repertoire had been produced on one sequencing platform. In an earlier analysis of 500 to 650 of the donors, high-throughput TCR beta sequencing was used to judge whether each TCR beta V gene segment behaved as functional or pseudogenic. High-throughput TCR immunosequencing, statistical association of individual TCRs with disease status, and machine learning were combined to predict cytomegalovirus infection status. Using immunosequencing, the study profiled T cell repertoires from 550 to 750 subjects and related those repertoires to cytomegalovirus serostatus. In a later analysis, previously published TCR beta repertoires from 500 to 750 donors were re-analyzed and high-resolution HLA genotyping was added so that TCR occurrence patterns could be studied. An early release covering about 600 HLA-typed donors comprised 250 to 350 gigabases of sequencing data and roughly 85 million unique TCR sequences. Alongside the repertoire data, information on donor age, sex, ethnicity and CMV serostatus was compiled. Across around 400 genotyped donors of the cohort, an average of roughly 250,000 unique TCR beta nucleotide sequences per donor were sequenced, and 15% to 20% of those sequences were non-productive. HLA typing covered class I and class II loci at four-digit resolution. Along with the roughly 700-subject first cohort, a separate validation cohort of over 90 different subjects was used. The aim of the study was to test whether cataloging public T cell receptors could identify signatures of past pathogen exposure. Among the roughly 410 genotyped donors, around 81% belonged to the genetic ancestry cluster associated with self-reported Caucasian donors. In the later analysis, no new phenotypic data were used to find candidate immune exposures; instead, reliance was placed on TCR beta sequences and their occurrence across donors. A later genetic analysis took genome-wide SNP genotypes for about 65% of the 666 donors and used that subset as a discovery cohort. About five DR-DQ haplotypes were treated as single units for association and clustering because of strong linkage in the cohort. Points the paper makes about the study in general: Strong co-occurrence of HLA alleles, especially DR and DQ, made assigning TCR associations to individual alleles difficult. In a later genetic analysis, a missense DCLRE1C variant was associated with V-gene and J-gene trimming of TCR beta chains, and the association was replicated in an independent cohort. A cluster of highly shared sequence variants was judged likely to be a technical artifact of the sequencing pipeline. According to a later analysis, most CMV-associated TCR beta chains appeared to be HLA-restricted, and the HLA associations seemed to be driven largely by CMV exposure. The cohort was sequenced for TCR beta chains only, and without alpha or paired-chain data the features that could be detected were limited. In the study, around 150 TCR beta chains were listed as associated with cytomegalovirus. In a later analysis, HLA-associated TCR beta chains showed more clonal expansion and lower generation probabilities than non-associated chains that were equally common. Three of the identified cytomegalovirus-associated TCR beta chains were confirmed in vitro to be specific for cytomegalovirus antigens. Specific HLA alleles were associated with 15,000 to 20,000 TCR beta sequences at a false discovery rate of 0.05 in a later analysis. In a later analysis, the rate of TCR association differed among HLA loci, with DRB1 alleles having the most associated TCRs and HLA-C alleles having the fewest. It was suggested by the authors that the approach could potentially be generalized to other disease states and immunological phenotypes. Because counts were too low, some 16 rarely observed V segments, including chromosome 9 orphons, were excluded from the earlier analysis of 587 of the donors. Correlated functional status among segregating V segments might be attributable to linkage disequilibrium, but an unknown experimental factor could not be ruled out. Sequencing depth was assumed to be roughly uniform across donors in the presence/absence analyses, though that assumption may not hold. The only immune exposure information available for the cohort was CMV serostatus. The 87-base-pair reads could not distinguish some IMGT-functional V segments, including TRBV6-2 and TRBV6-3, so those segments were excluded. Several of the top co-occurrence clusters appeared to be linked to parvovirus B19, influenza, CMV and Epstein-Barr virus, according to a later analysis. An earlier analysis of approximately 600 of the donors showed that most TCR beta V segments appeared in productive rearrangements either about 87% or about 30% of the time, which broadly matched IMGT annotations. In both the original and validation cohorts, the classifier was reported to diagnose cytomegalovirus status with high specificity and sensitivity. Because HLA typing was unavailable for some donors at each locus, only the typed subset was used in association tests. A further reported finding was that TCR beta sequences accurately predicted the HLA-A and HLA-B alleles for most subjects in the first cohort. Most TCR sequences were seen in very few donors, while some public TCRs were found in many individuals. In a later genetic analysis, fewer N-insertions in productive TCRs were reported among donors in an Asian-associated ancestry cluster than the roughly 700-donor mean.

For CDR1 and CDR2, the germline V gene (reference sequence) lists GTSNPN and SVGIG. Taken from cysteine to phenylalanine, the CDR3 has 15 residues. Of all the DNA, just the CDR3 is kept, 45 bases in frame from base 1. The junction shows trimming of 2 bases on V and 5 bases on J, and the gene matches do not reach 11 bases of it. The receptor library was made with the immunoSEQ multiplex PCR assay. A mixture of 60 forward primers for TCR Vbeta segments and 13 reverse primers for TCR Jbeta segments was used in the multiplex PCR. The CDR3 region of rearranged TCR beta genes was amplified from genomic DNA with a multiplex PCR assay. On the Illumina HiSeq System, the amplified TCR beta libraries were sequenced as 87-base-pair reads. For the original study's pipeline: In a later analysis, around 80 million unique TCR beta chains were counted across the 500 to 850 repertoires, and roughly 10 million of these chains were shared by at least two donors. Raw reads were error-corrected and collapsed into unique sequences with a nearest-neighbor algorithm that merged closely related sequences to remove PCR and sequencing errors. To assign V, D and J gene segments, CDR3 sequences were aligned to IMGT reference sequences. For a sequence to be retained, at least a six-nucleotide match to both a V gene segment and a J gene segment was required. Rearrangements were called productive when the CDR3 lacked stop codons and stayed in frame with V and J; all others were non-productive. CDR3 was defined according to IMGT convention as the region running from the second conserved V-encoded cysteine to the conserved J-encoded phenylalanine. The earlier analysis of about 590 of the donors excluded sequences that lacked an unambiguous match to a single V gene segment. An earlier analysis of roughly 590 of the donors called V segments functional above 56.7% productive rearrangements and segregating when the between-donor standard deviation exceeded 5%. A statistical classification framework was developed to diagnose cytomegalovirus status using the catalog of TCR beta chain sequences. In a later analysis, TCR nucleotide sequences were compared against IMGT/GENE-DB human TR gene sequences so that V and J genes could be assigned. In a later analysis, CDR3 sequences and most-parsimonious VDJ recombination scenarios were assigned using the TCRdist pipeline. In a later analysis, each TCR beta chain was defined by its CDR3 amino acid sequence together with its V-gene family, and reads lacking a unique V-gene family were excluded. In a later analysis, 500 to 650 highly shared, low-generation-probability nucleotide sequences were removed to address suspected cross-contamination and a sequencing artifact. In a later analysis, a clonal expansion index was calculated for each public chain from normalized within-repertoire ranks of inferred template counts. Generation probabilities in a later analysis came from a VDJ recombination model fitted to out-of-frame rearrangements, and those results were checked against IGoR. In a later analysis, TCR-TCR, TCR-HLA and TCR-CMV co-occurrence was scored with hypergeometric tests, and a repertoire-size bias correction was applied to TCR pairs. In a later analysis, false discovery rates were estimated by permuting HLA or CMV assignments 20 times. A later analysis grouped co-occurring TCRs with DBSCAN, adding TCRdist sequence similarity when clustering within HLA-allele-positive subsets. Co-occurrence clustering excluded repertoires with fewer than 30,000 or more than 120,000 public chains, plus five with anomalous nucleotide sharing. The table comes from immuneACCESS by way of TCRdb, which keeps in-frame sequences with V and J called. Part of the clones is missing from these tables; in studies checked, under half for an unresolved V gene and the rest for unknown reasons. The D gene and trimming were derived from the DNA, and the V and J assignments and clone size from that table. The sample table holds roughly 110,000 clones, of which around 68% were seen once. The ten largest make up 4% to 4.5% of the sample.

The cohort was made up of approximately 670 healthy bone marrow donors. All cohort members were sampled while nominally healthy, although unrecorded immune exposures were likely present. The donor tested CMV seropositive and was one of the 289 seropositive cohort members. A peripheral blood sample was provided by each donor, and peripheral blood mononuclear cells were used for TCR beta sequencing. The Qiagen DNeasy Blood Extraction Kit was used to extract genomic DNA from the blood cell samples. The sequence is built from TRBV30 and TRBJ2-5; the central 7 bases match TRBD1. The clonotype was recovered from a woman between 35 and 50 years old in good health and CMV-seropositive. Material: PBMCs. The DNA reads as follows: TGTGCCTGGAGTCGTTCAGTCAAGGGGGCTGAGACCCAGTACTTC. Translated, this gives CAWSRSVKGAETQYF. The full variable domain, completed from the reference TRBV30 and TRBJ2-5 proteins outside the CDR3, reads SQTIHQWPATLVQPVGSPLSLECTVEGTSNPNLYWYRQAAGRGLQLLFYSVGIGQISSEVPQNLSASRPQDRQFILSSKKLLLSDSGFYLCAWSRSVKGAETQYFGPGTRLLVL.